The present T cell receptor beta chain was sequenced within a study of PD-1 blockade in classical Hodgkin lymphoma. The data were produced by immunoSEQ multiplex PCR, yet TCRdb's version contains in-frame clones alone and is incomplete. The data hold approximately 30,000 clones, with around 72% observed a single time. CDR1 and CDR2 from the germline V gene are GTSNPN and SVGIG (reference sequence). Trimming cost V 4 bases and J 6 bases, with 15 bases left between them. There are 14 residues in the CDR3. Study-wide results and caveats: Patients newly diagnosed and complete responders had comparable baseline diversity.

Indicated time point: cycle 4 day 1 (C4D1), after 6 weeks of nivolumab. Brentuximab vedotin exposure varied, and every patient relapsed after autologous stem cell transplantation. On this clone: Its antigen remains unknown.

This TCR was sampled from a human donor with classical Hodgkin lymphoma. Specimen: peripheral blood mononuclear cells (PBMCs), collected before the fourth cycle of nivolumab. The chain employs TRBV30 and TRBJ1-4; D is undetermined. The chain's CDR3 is CAWNIQTRHEKLFF. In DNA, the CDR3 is TGTGCCTGGAACATACAAACGAGGCATGAAAAACTGTTTTTT.